This TCR beta chain was recovered during a study of T cell responses to AZD1222 COVID-19 vaccine (dated by TCRdb to the early 2020s). Regarding the complete study: AZD1222 recipients with second doses at about 4 weeks or about 12 weeks were pooled, because spike-specific TCR depth and breadth did not differ between schedules. TCR sequencing was performed for about 240 trial participants, of whom about 200 were given two doses of AZD1222 and about 25 were given two doses of MenACWY control vaccine. Trial participants were enrolled into age subgroups of 18-55, 56-69 and 70-plus years, which contained 148, 28 and 57 TCR-sequenced participants, respectively.

Comment on this clone: Its antigen target is currently unknown. The sample holds no much larger clone one base away, and base qualities are not on file.

The CDR3 regions of human TCRbeta chains were subjected to immunosequencing. In the original analysis: Repertoire TCRs were checked for matches against a reference library of SARS-CoV-2-specific TCRs that had been generated using the MIRA antigen-specificity platform. Breadth meant the fraction of unique TCRs that were SARS-CoV-2-associated, whereas depth meant the fraction of total T cells that were SARS-CoV-2-associated. Using the MIRA data, every spike-specific TCR was mapped to the spike region that the TCR reacted to and assigned to either a CD4 or a CD8 class. Log10-transformed breadth and depth values were compared by one-way ANOVA with Sidak's multiple comparisons tests. TCRdb took over this immuneACCESS table, retaining in-frame rearrangements with V and J assigned. Such tables are incomplete; in checked studies, under half of the missing clones stem from an unresolved V gene, and the remainder is unexplained. The D gene and trimming were derived from the DNA, and the V and J assignments and clone size from that table. This sample is represented by roughly 120,000 clones; approximately 92% of them were singletons. The ten most abundant clones make up 14% of the sample.

What the study reported, not specific to this receptor: No day 14 peak-response samples were available, so repertoires were characterized only after the peak T cell response. Participants were mostly white British, with more females than males. The authors suggested clonal diversity may have been underestimated. After two AZD1222 doses, spike-specific TCR breadth and depth were significantly higher than at day 0 and than in MenACWY recipients. The whole spike protein was spanned by vaccine-associated CD4 TCRs, and dominant responses were seen in regions 160-218 and 743-854. Conclusions about previously exposed vaccinees were limited because only six AZD1222 recipients were SARS-CoV-2 seropositive at baseline. Epitopes outside the regions mutated in the B.1.351 and B.1.1.7 variants were reportedly recognized by nearly half of the unique spike-specific TCRs. In the small 56-69-year group, the increase in depth fell short of significance, most likely because of low power.

This specimen's time point label, per the study, means: baseline before first vaccination. The vaccinee samples were drawn from two UK trials, COV001 and COV002, one of which was a single-blind randomized controlled phase 2/3 trial testing AZD1222 (ChAdOx1 nCoV-19) in healthy adults. For TCRbeta chain sequencing, PBMC samples from trial participants were taken at day 0 and at day 28 after the second dose. The germline V gene encodes CDR1 SGHNT and CDR2 YYREEE (reference sequence). Including the terminal cysteine and phenylalanine, the CDR3 comprises 16 residues. Here the CDR3 DNA is all that survives: 48 bases in frame from base 1. The V and J ends are trimmed by 0 bases and 0 bases, leaving 10 bases between them.

The source was peripheral blood, collected on day 0 of AZD1222 vaccination. Here the chain combines TRBV5-4 and TRBJ1-3; no D gene call is confident. The source of this sequence is an adult in good health. At the DNA level, the sequence is TGTGCCAGCAGCTTGGGTACGGTGAGCTCTGGAAACACCATATATTTT. Translation gives CASSLGTVSSGNTIYF.